These T cell receptor beta chains were read from a single sample in a study of OX40 agonist ivuxolimab in advanced cancers. Some clones are missing from TCRdb's copy, which holds only in-frame ones; the method was immunoSEQ multiplex PCR. The sample gives tens of thousands of clones, roughly 80% of which show up once; approximately 2.8% is in the top ten. The sample in question was CD4+ or CD8+ T cells sorted from blood, obtained in a trial of the OX40 agonist ivuxolimab. These receptors were obtained from an adult with an advanced solid tumor such as melanoma, head and neck, liver or kidney cancer. CDR3s include the opening cysteine and the closing phenylalanine or tryptophan. Fields, in order: D gene, J gene, V gene, CDR3 length, clone size, CDR3 DNA, CDR3 protein. A D gene is named only where the DNA matches it firmly. A clone size is listed for some rows: how often the clone was seen (once, few, many), or a class if it is expanded.

d_gene: .
j_gene: TRBJ2-7
v_gene: TRBV29-1
len: 13
abundance: .
CDR3nt: TGCAGCGTGGCAGGGTTCTCGAGGAACGAGCAGTACTTC
CDR3aa: CSVAGFSRNEQYF

d_gene: .
j_gene: TRBJ2-3
v_gene: TRBV6-4
len: 15
abundance: .
CDR3nt: TGTGCCAGCAGTGACTCGCTGTCATTTTCTGATACGCAGTATTTT
CDR3aa: CASSDSLSFSDTQYF

d_gene: .
j_gene: TRBJ2-7
v_gene: TRBV9
len: 14
abundance: .
CDR3nt: TGTGCCAGCAGCGACCGGGACGACAACTACGAGCAGTACTTC
CDR3aa: CASSDRDDNYEQYF

d_gene: .
j_gene: TRBJ1-5
v_gene: TRBV19
len: 16
abundance: .
CDR3nt: TGTGCCAGTAGTGAATTGGCAGGGGCTGGAAATCAGCCCCAGCATTTT
CDR3aa: CASSELAGAGNQPQHF

d_gene: .
j_gene: TRBJ1-1
v_gene: TRBV18
len: 14
abundance: .
CDR3nt: TGTGCCAGCTCACACTCAGGGGAGAACACTGAAGCTTTCTTT
CDR3aa: CASSHSGENTEAFF

d_gene: .
j_gene: TRBJ1-5
v_gene: TRBV18
len: 13
abundance: few
CDR3nt: TGTGCCAGCTCACCACAGGGCAATCAGCCCCAGCATTTT
CDR3aa: CASSPQGNQPQHF

d_gene: .
j_gene: TRBJ2-3
v_gene: TRBV4-2
len: 18
abundance: .
CDR3nt: TGTGCCAGCAGCCAAAATTGGGGAGGCGGACCCTTCACAGATACGCAGTATTTT
CDR3aa: CASSQNWGGGPFTDTQYF

d_gene: .
j_gene: TRBJ1-5
v_gene: TRBV6-6
len: 10
abundance: .
CDR3nt: TGTGCCAGCAGTTGGGAACCCCAGCATTTT
CDR3aa: CASSWEPQHF

d_gene: .
j_gene: TRBJ2-5
v_gene: TRBV7-2
len: 13
abundance: .
CDR3nt: TGTGCCAGCAGCTTAAGAATCGTGGAGACCCAGTACTTC
CDR3aa: CASSLRIVETQYF

d_gene: TRBD2
j_gene: TRBJ2-1
v_gene: TRBV29-1
len: 14
abundance: .
CDR3nt: TGCAGCGTTGAAAAGACTAGCGGGAGGAGTGAGCAGTTCTTC
CDR3aa: CSVEKTSGRSEQFF

d_gene: .
j_gene: TRBJ2-7
v_gene: TRBV2
len: 14
abundance: .
CDR3nt: TGTGCCAGCGGAGAGGGAAGGAGCTCCTACGAGCAGTACTTC
CDR3aa: CASGEGRSSYEQYF

d_gene: .
j_gene: TRBJ1-1
v_gene: TRBV7-8
len: 15
abundance: .
CDR3nt: TGTGCCAGCAGCTTACCCCAAGACCAAATCACTGAAGCTTTCTTT
CDR3aa: CASSLPQDQITEAFF

d_gene: TRBD1
j_gene: TRBJ2-7
v_gene: TRBV9
len: 17
abundance: .
CDR3nt: TGTGCCAGCAGCGTAAGTTGGGGGGACAGGGGATCCTACGAGCAGTACTTC
CDR3aa: CASSVSWGDRGSYEQYF

d_gene: .
j_gene: TRBJ2-1
v_gene: TRBV2
len: 14
abundance: once
CDR3nt: TGTGCCAGCAGTGAACGTGGGGTTTACAATGAGCAGTTCTTC
CDR3aa: CASSERGVYNEQFF

d_gene: TRBD2
j_gene: TRBJ2-3
v_gene: TRBV10-3
len: 13
abundance: .
CDR3nt: TGTGCCAGCGCTAGCGGTTCCACAGATACGCAGTATTTT
CDR3aa: CASASGSTDTQYF

d_gene: .
j_gene: TRBJ1-1
v_gene: TRBV9
len: 14
abundance: once
CDR3nt: TGTGCCAGCAGCGTAGCGTCTGGGAGCGCTGAAGCTTTCTTT
CDR3aa: CASSVASGSAEAFF

d_gene: .
j_gene: TRBJ2-1
v_gene: TRBV12-2
len: 14
abundance: .
CDR3nt: TGTGCAAGTCGCCCTCTCAGCGGGGTGGGTGAGCAGTTCTTC
CDR3aa: CASRPLSGVGEQFF

d_gene: .
j_gene: TRBJ1-3
v_gene: TRBV11-2
len: 18
abundance: .
CDR3nt: TGTGCCAGCAGCTTAGGGCCTTACAGGGTTCGTACTGGAAACACCATATATTTT
CDR3aa: CASSLGPYRVRTGNTIYF

d_gene: .
j_gene: TRBJ1-2
v_gene: TRBV6-6
len: 15
abundance: once
CDR3nt: TGTGCCAGCAGTTACGAGTTTGGGTCAGGGTCTGGCTACACCTTC
CDR3aa: CASSYEFGSGSGYTF

d_gene: TRBD1
j_gene: TRBJ1-2
v_gene: TRBV7-2
len: 16
abundance: .
CDR3nt: TGTGCCAGCAGCTCCCAGAAGATGGACAGGGACTATGGCTACACCTTC
CDR3aa: CASSSQKMDRDYGYTF

d_gene: TRBD2
j_gene: TRBJ2-3
v_gene: TRBV9
len: 15
abundance: .
CDR3nt: TGTGCCAGCAGCGTAGGAAGCGGGGGACCAGATACGCAGTATTTT
CDR3aa: CASSVGSGGPDTQYF

d_gene: .
j_gene: TRBJ2-7
v_gene: TRBV7-2
len: 14
abundance: once
CDR3nt: TGTGCCAGCACCTTCAGGACTCAGGCCTACGAGCAGTACTTC
CDR3aa: CASTFRTQAYEQYF

d_gene: TRBD1
j_gene: TRBJ1-2
v_gene: TRBV7-9
len: 17
abundance: once
CDR3nt: TGTGCCAGCAGCCTCCCCCGACAGGGGGGGCTTCTCTATGGCTACACCTTC
CDR3aa: CASSLPRQGGLLYGYTF

d_gene: .
j_gene: TRBJ2-7
v_gene: TRBV25-1
len: 13
abundance: .
CDR3nt: TGTGCCAGCAGTGCTCAGGTAGGCTACGAGCAGTACTTC
CDR3aa: CASSAQVGYEQYF

d_gene: TRBD2
j_gene: TRBJ2-1
v_gene: TRBV30
len: 14
abundance: .
CDR3nt: TGTGCCCCCCCCAGCGGGAGCTCCTACAATGAGCAGTTCTTC
CDR3aa: CAPPSGSSYNEQFF

d_gene: .
j_gene: TRBJ1-2
v_gene: TRBV9
len: 13
abundance: .
CDR3nt: TGTGCCAGCAGCGTCGGACACGTCTATGGCTACACCTTC
CDR3aa: CASSVGHVYGYTF

d_gene: .
j_gene: TRBJ2-3
v_gene: TRBV6-5
len: 13
abundance: .
CDR3nt: TGTGCCAGCAGCCGCGGACTGCTAGATACGCAGTATTTT
CDR3aa: CASSRGLLDTQYF

d_gene: TRBD1
j_gene: TRBJ1-1
v_gene: TRBV6-5
len: 14
abundance: few
CDR3nt: TGTGCCAGCACACCTGACAGGGTGAATGCTGAAGCTTTCTTT
CDR3aa: CASTPDRVNAEAFF

d_gene: .
j_gene: TRBJ2-7
v_gene: TRBV4-2
len: 13
abundance: .
CDR3nt: TGTGCCAGCAGCCAAGAAAATTCCTACGAGCAGTACTTC
CDR3aa: CASSQENSYEQYF

d_gene: TRBD1
j_gene: TRBJ1-1
v_gene: TRBV6-4
len: 17
abundance: .
CDR3nt: TGTGCCAGCAGCAGACAGGGGGCTCCCTACATGAACACTGAAGCTTTCTTT
CDR3aa: CASSRQGAPYMNTEAFF

d_gene: .
j_gene: TRBJ2-7
v_gene: TRBV7-8
len: 14
abundance: .
CDR3nt: TGTGCCAGCAGCTTAGCTCGTTTTTCTTACGAGCAGTACTTC
CDR3aa: CASSLARFSYEQYF

d_gene: TRBD2
j_gene: TRBJ2-7
v_gene: TRBV25-1
len: 16
abundance: few
CDR3nt: TGTGCCAGCAGTAGGAGTCCAGCGGGGGGCTCCTACGAGCAGTACTTC
CDR3aa: CASSRSPAGGSYEQYF

d_gene: TRBD2
j_gene: TRBJ2-3
v_gene: TRBV5-1
len: 16
abundance: .
CDR3nt: TGCGCCAGCAGCTTCGGAACGGGGGGAGGAACAGATACGCAGTATTTT
CDR3aa: CASSFGTGGGTDTQYF

d_gene: TRBD1
j_gene: TRBJ1-2
v_gene: TRBV29-1
len: 13
abundance: .
CDR3nt: TGCAGCGTCGGGACAGATAATAACTATGGCTACACCTTC
CDR3aa: CSVGTDNNYGYTF

d_gene: TRBD1
j_gene: TRBJ2-5
v_gene: TRBV18
len: 16
abundance: .
CDR3nt: TGTGCCAGCTCAGAAGACAGGGGGAGCGACCAAGAGACCCAGTACTTC
CDR3aa: CASSEDRGSDQETQYF

d_gene: .
j_gene: TRBJ1-1
v_gene: TRBV19
len: 12
abundance: few
CDR3nt: TGTGCCAGTAGTTTGCGGACCCCTCAGAGAGTCTTT
CDR3aa: CASSLRTPQRVF

d_gene: TRBD2
j_gene: TRBJ2-7
v_gene: TRBV4-2
len: 14
abundance: once
CDR3nt: TGTGCCAGCAGCCTCACTAGCGGCTCCTACGAGCAGTACTTC
CDR3aa: CASSLTSGSYEQYF

d_gene: .
j_gene: TRBJ1-2
v_gene: TRBV6-5
len: 16
abundance: .
CDR3nt: TGTGCCAGCAGTTCCCCAGGTTTCGGAGGGGAGTATGGCTACACCTTC
CDR3aa: CASSSPGFGGEYGYTF

d_gene: .
j_gene: TRBJ1-4
v_gene: TRBV6-4
len: 14
abundance: .
CDR3nt: TGTGCCAGCAATCGGACAGCCACTAATGAAAAACTGTTTTTT
CDR3aa: CASNRTATNEKLFF

d_gene: TRBD2
j_gene: TRBJ2-1
v_gene: TRBV6-5
len: 15
abundance: .
CDR3nt: TGTGCCAGCAGCCAGGTTGGAGCGGGACTACGGGAGCAGTTCTTC
CDR3aa: CASSQVGAGLREQFF

d_gene: .
j_gene: TRBJ1-1
v_gene: TRBV7-2
len: 12
abundance: .
CDR3nt: TGTGCCAGCAGCTCGGGTAACGCTGAAGCTTTCTTT
CDR3aa: CASSSGNAEAFF

d_gene: TRBD1
j_gene: TRBJ1-2
v_gene: TRBV29-1
len: 15
abundance: .
CDR3nt: TGCAGCGTTACGGGACAGGGGGCGCCCAACTATGGCTACACCTTC
CDR3aa: CSVTGQGAPNYGYTF

d_gene: TRBD1
j_gene: TRBJ1-4
v_gene: TRBV6-6
len: 16
abundance: .
CDR3nt: TGTGCCAGCAGTTACTCGAACCGAGGGGGCCCTGGAAAACTGTTTTTT
CDR3aa: CASSYSNRGGPGKLFF

d_gene: .
j_gene: TRBJ2-6
v_gene: TRBV18
len: 15
abundance: .
CDR3nt: TGTGCCAGCTCACCGTTGAGGGGTGGGGCCAACGTCCTGACTTTC
CDR3aa: CASSPLRGGANVLTF

d_gene: TRBD1
j_gene: TRBJ1-1
v_gene: TRBV28
len: 14
abundance: .
CDR3nt: TGTGCCAGCAGACCGACAGGGAGGGACACTGAAGCTTTCTTT
CDR3aa: CASRPTGRDTEAFF

d_gene: TRBD2
j_gene: TRBJ2-7
v_gene: TRBV4-1
len: 17
abundance: .
CDR3nt: TGCGCCAGCAGCCACGACCCCAGCGGGAGAGGCTCCTACGAGCAGTACTTC
CDR3aa: CASSHDPSGRGSYEQYF

d_gene: .
j_gene: TRBJ1-5
v_gene: TRBV6-1
len: 14
abundance: .
CDR3nt: TGTGCCAGCAGTGAAGGTGGGGGAGGTCAGCCCCAGCATTTT
CDR3aa: CASSEGGGGQPQHF

d_gene: .
j_gene: TRBJ2-5
v_gene: TRBV11-2
len: 15
abundance: once
CDR3nt: TGTGCCAGCAGCTTAGCGGGATGGTCCCAAGAGACCCAGTACTTC
CDR3aa: CASSLAGWSQETQYF

d_gene: .
j_gene: TRBJ2-2
v_gene: TRBV7-3
len: 13
abundance: .
CDR3nt: TGTGCCAGCAGCTTAAGGGACACCGGGGAGCTGTTTTTT
CDR3aa: CASSLRDTGELFF

d_gene: TRBD2
j_gene: TRBJ2-7
v_gene: TRBV19
len: 16
abundance: .
CDR3nt: TGTGCCAGTAGTAGGTTAGCGGGGGCCAGCTCCTACGAGCAGTACTTC
CDR3aa: CASSRLAGASSYEQYF

d_gene: .
j_gene: TRBJ2-5
v_gene: TRBV19
len: 13
abundance: .
CDR3nt: TGTGCCAGTAGTGTGGGACATCAAGAGACCCAGTACTTC
CDR3aa: CASSVGHQETQYF

d_gene: .
j_gene: TRBJ2-1
v_gene: TRBV28
len: 11
abundance: .
CDR3nt: TGTGCCAGCAGGGCTAACAATGAGCAGTTCTTC
CDR3aa: CASRANNEQFF